The clone carrying this TCR beta chain was seen ten or more times. This sample was included in a study of CD8+CD57+ T cells in acquired aplastic anemia. Previously, flow cytometry had revealed CD8+CD57+ cell expansion in the patients chosen for sequencing. CDR3 and TCR beta VDJ profiling relied on a genomic DNA template. TCRdb re-called the reads with MiXCR, one entry per CDR3 protein. The sample contains approximately 180,000 distinct CDR3 sequences, roughly three fifths of which appear only once. The CDR3 spans 17 residues. The V segment lost 3 bases and the J segment 0 bases; nucleotides outside the gene matches: 3. Germline loops: CDR1 MRHNA, CDR2 SNTAGT.

The rearrangement joins TRBV6-4 to TRBJ2-3; 13 bases map to TRBD2. The specimen was sorted CD4+, CD8+, or CD8+CD57+ T cells (not recorded which) from PBMCs. The sequence was obtained from a human donor with aplastic anemia. CDR3 bases: TGTGCCAGCAGTGAGACTAGCGGGGGGTCTAGCACAGATACGCAGTATTTT. Its protein is CASSETSGGSSTDTQYF.